What follows is one T cell receptor (beta chain) and its context. Its antigen is still unknown. The data originate from a study of OX40 agonist ivuxolimab in advanced cancers. Germline V gene sequence: CDR1 LGHNA, CDR2 YSLEER. The CDR3 extends over 19 amino acids. V lost 0 bases and J lost 1, with 16 bases in between. The study, taken as a whole, reports: Among the least clonally expanded were partial responders at 0.1-3.0 mg/kg.

Libraries were prepared by immunoSEQ multiplex PCR; TCRdb keeps only in-frame clonotypes and omits some of them. The sample includes 90,000 to 120,000 clones, about 91% seen only once; the top ten take roughly 1.1%. The genes are TRBV4-3 and TRBJ2-6; TRBD2 might be the D (5 bases). The receptor was derived from an adult with an advanced solid tumor such as melanoma, head and neck, liver or kidney cancer. Material: CD4+ or CD8+ T cells sorted from blood, obtained in a trial of the OX40 agonist ivuxolimab. The CDR3 spells CASSQDLVARLSGANVLTF. The CDR3 bases are TGCGCCAGCAGCCAAGATCTGGTCGCAAGACTATCTGGGGCCAACGTCCTGACTTTC.